These 17 T cell receptor beta chains came from one sample sequenced in a study of T cell changes during pregnancy in multiple sclerosis. Sequenced by immunoSEQ multiplex PCR; TCRdb stores in-frame clones only, minus some. The sample lists 40,000 or so clones, 85% to 90% occurring once. Sequencing used CD4+ T cells from peripheral blood mononuclear cells, obtained before pregnancy. The receptors derive from a female donor with multiple sclerosis, enrolled in a pregnancy study.

The chain combines TRBV6-1 with TRBJ1-2; 9 bases line up with TRBD1. Germline V CDR1 and CDR2: MNHNS, SASEGT. This CDR3 has 14 residues. V lost 1 base and J lost 6; bases outside the gene matches: 3. CDR3 bases: TGTGCCAGCAGTGAAGGGACAGGGGAGGATGGCTACACCTTC. This gives the protein CASSEGTGEDGYTF.

The chain uses TRBV7-9 and TRBJ2-4; TRBD1 agrees at 7 bases. V gave up 5 bases and J gave up 0 bases; unmatched junction bases: 7. CDR3 length: 16 amino acids. From germline, CDR1 is SEHNR and CDR2 FQNEAQ (reference sequence). CDR3 sequence (DNA): TGTGCCAGCAGCCCAAGGACAGGACTAGCCAAAAACATTCAGTACTTC. Translating gives CASSPRTGLAKNIQYF.

The chain couples TRBV28 to TRBJ2-6; D not resolved. Trimming removed 6 bases from V and 0 bases from J, with 6 bases in between. CDR3 size: 14 residues. Germline V gene sequence: CDR1 MDHEN, CDR2 SYDVKM. The CDR3 coding sequence is TGTGCCAGCAGCAAATTCTCTGGGGCCAACGTCCTGACTTTC. Translation gives CASSKFSGANVLTF.

About this clone: A junction boundary mismatches the germline segment, possibly from a read error. The chain is built from TRBV5-1 and TRBJ2-3; 14 bases are shared with TRBD2. This CDR3 spans 16 amino acids. Germline V gene data show CDR1 as SGHRS and CDR2 as YFSETQ. The CDR3 DNA reads as TGCGCCAGCAGCTTGGTGGTGGGGACTAGCGGGGGCCCCGCGTCTTTT. The encoded protein is CASSLVVGTSGGPASF.

V usage is TRBV4-1 and J usage is TRBJ2-2; D perhaps matches TRBD2 (6 bases). V lost 2 bases to trimming and J lost 6 bases, with 16 bases between them. The CDR3 has 16 amino acids. The V gene's germline CDR1 is MGHRA and CDR2 YSYEKL. CDR3 sequence reads: CASSQFGAGLSGELFF. CDR3 in DNA: TGCGCCAGCAGCCAATTTGGTGCGGGGCTGTCCGGGGAGCTGTTTTTT.

A few counts support this clone. The chain combines TRBV5-1 with TRBJ2-1; 9 bases map to TRBD2. V lost 1 base, J lost 12 bases, and 17 bases stayed unmatched. Germline CDR1 reads SGHRS; CDR2 reads YFSETQ. This CDR3 region has 17 residues. CDR3 in DNA: TGCGCCAGCAGCTTGAATCCCGCGGGCGGGGGGGCCGGATTGCAGTTCTTC. As protein: CASSLNPAGGGAGLQFF.

The rearrangement uses TRBV5-1 and TRBJ1-5, with D perhaps TRBD1 (5 bases). V gave up 3 bases and J gave up 1 base, with 17 bases separating them. The germline gives CDR1 SGHRS, CDR2 YFSETQ. This CDR3 is 17 amino acids long. CDR3 amino acids: CASSSGLGGGSNQPQHF. The CDR3, as DNA: TGCGCCAGCAGCTCAGGCCTTGGGGGGGGGAGCAATCAGCCCCAGCATTTT.

This clone has more than one count but fewer than ten. This chain joins TRBV4-1 and TRBJ1-5, with 8 nucleotides matching TRBD1. Trimming cost V 0 bases and J 7 bases; bases outside gene matches: 5. Germline CDR1 and CDR2: MGHRA and YSYEKL. The CDR3 totals 15 residues. DNA of the CDR3: TGCGCCAGCAGCCAAGACAGGGGGCCCTGGCAGCCCCAGCATTTT. This translates into CASSQDRGPWQPQHF.

This clone came up once. V is TRBV2 and J is TRBJ2-7; D may be TRBD1 (6 bases). The CDR3 is made up of 15 amino acids. Trimming removed 4 bases at V and 5 bases at J, with 18 bases between. Germline CDR1 is SNHLY and CDR2 is FYNNEI. The CDR3 bases are TGTGCCAGCAGTGCCCTACAGGGTGGAGTAGACGAGCAGTACTTC. Translating it yields CASSALQGGVDEQYF.

The chain is built from TRBV9 and TRBJ2-3, with TRBD1 as a possible D gene (5 bases). CDR3 length: 15 amino acids. V shed 0 bases and J shed 1 base, with 9 bases lying between them. CDR1 and CDR2 from the germline V gene are SGDLS and YYNGEE. CDR3 residues: CASSVAGARTDTQYF. Written as DNA, the CDR3 is TGTGCCAGCAGCGTAGCTGGGGCTCGCACAGATACGCAGTATTTT.

J is TRBJ1-1 and V is TRBV2; perhaps TRBD1 as D (5 bases). The V gene's germline CDR1 is SNHLY and CDR2 FYNNEI. V dropped 2 bases and J dropped 0 bases, with 13 bases sitting between them. The CDR3 is made up of 16 amino acids. CDR3 nucleotides: TGTGCCAGCAGTGAAAGGGGTTACAGGCTGAACACTGAAGCTTTCTTT. This codes for CASSERGYRLNTEAFF.

The CDR3 nucleotides are TGTGCCAGTAGTTTTAGACAGAATTATGGCTACACCTTC. It yields the protein CASSFRQNYGYTF. This chain connects TRBV19 to TRBJ1-2; a possible D gene is TRBD1 (5 bases). The length of the CDR3 is 13 residues. CDR1 LNHDA and CDR2 SQIVND come from the germline V gene (reference sequence). Trimming removed 5 bases at V and 5 bases at J, with 12 bases between.

This rearrangement joins TRBV30 to TRBJ2-1; tentatively, D is TRBD1 (5 bases). The CDR3 sequence is 12 residues long. Germline CDR1 reads GTSNPN; CDR2 reads SVGIG (reference sequence). V was cut by 0 bases and J by 8 bases, with 8 bases left in between. This chain's CDR3 is CAWSVWGYEQFF. In nucleotides, the CDR3 is TGTGCCTGGAGTGTGTGGGGCTATGAGCAGTTCTTC.

The chain combines TRBV9 with TRBJ2-1; TRBD2 agrees at 10 bases. The germline V gene encodes CDR1 SGDLS and CDR2 YYNGEE. The CDR3 loop spans 16 amino acids. The J segment lost 1 base and the V segment lost 4 bases, leaving 5 bases of the junction unmatched. Here the CDR3 reads CASSTPSGGSYNEQFF. The CDR3 DNA follows: TGTGCCAGCAGCACCCCTAGCGGGGGTTCCTACAATGAGCAGTTCTTC.

The rearrangement joins TRBV30 to TRBJ1-1; a possible D gene is TRBD1 (6 bases). The germline gives CDR1 GTSNPN, CDR2 SVGIG (reference sequence). Trimming shortened V by 2 bases and J by 3 bases, and 10 bases separated the two germline ends. The CDR3 sequence is 13 residues long. In DNA form, the CDR3 reads TGTGCCTGGAGTAGGGGGGGGGACACTGAAGCTTTCTTT. Amino acids: CAWSRGGDTEAFF.

The rearrangement uses TRBV28 and TRBJ2-3; 9 bases are shared with TRBD1. V lost 8 bases to trimming and J lost 7 bases; unmatched junction nucleotides: 10. Germline V CDR1 and CDR2: MDHEN, SYDVKM. This CDR3 has 14 residues. The CDR3 DNA sequence: TGTGCCAGCCGGAGCTCGGGACAGGGTAATACGCAGTATTTT. It yields the protein CASRSSGQGNTQYF.

This chain uses TRBV7-2 with TRBJ2-2; D not certain. The V gene's germline CDR1 is SGHTA and CDR2 FQGNSA. The CDR3 runs to 16 residues. Trimming pared 5 bases from V and 0 bases from J, leaving 13 bases between. The CDR3 here is CASSTRLLSNTGELFF. CDR3 nucleotides: TGTGCCAGCAGCACTCGCCTACTATCGAACACCGGGGAGCTGTTTTTT.